The 6 T cell receptor beta chains reported below all come from one sample, sequenced in a study of OX40 agonist ivuxolimab in advanced cancers. Assay: immunoSEQ multiplex PCR; the TCRdb copy retains only in-frame clones and omits some. The sample carries 90,000 to 100,000 clones, 87% recorded once. The sample was CD4+ or CD8+ T cells sorted from blood, taken in a trial of the OX40 agonist ivuxolimab. These receptors were obtained from an adult with an advanced solid tumor such as melanoma, head and neck, liver or kidney cancer.

The chain uses TRBV5-1 and TRBJ1-1; no definite D call. This CDR3 contains 13 residues. Germline V CDR1 and CDR2: SGHRS, YFSETQ. The germline V and J ends were trimmed by 5 bases and 2 bases, with 10 bases remaining between them. CDR3 amino acids: CASSSPGNTEAFF. CDR3 coding DNA: TGCGCCAGCAGTTCCCCGGGCAACACTGAAGCTTTCTTT.

The chain is built from TRBV5-5 and TRBJ2-5; D is perhaps TRBD2 (6 bases). CDR1 is SGHKS and CDR2 is YYEKEE in the germline V gene (reference sequence). Trimming removed 7 bases from V and 0 bases from J, with 19 bases in between. The CDR3 is 16 amino acids. CDR3 nucleotides: TGTGCCAGCTCATTTGCCCTACGGGGGAACCAAGAGACCCAGTACTTC. Residues: CASSFALRGNQETQYF.

The chain joins TRBV9 to TRBJ2-3, with D hard to call. CDR3 size: 14 residues. Looked up from germline, CDR1 is SGDLS and CDR2 is YYNGEE. V was trimmed by 3 bases and J by 0 bases, leaving 8 bases between them. CDR3 DNA sequence: TGTGCCAGCAGCGGACGGGTGAGCACAGATACGCAGTATTTT. This sequence encodes CASSGRVSTDTQYF.

This sequence joins TRBV7-9 and TRBJ2-7; 9 bases match TRBD2. The junction had 14 bases not matched to a gene; V was cut back by 6 bases and J by 5 bases. Germline values: CDR1 SEHNR, CDR2 FQNEAQ (reference sequence). The length of the CDR3 is 16 residues. This CDR3 reads CASSAGGATDRNEQYF. CDR3 sequence (DNA): TGTGCCAGCAGTGCGGGAGGGGCGACGGATAGGAACGAGCAGTACTTC.

The gene calls are TRBV11-2 and TRBJ2-7; TRBD1 is a possible D gene (6 bases). V lost 4 bases to trimming and J lost 5 bases, with 12 bases between them. The germline V gene encodes CDR1 SGHAT and CDR2 FQNNGV. This CDR3 spans 13 amino acids. This CDR3 is CASSSNRAHEQYF. CDR3 nucleotides: TGTGCCAGCAGCTCTAACAGGGCTCACGAGCAGTACTTC.

The chain recombines TRBV5-4 with TRBJ1-2; D uncertain. The CDR3 consists of 13 residues. Germline V gene lookup returns CDR1 SGHNT and CDR2 YYREEE (reference sequence). The V end was cut by 4 bases, the J end by 6 bases, with 13 bases between. CDR3 region: CASSMGSVDGYTF. CDR3 in DNA: TGTGCCAGCAGCATGGGATCGGTGGATGGCTACACCTTC.